The clone carrying this T cell receptor (beta chain) was seen at least ten times. This specimen belongs to a study of T-cell reconstitution after alpha-beta-depleted transplantation in children. TCRbeta library construction was performed incorporating unique molecular identifiers. MiXCR, run by TCRdb on the PCR reads, gives a single entry per CDR3 protein. The table includes 200,000 to 300,000 distinct CDR3 sequences, around 12% detected once. The CDR3 length is 14 residues. V was shortened by 6 bases and J by 1 base, with 13 bases between the two germline ends. Germline V gene sequence: CDR1 LGHNA, CDR2 YSLEER.

This clonotype was obtained from a human donor who donated a stem cell graft to a child with acute lymphoblastic leukemia. The rearrangement links TRBV4-3 to TRBJ2-7, with no clear D. This sample comprised PBMCs from the stem cell graft donor, obtained from the stem cell graft. The CDR3 loop reads CASSQRGGSYEQYF. The CDR3 DNA follows: TGCGCCAGCAGTCAACGCGGCGGATCCTACGAGCAGTACTTC.